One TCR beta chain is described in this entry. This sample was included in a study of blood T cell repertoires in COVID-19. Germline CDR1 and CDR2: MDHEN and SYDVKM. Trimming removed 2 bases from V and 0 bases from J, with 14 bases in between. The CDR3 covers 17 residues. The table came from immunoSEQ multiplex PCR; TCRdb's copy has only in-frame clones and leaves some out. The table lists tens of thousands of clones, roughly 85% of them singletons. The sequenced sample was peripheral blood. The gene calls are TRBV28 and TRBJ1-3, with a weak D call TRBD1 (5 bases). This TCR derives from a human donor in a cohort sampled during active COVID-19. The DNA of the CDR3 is TGTGCCAGCAGTTTAGGAGGGGCCCGAGACTCTGGAAACACCATATATTTT. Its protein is CASSLGGARDSGNTIYF.